The entry below gives a single T cell receptor beta chain sequence along with its context. The target of this receptor is not known. One base away there is no much larger clone; base qualities are not given. The source of the sample is a study of blood T cells in healthy people across ages (dated by TCRdb to between 2015 and 2016). Looking at the study overall: In model experiments, roughly one uniquely barcoded TCR beta cDNA molecule per two T cells was captured by template switching. The study measured age-related changes in TCR beta repertoire diversity using deep sequencing normalized with unique cDNA molecular identifiers. Donors were grouped into four age groups: young (average roughly 17 years), middle-aged (about 40), aged (around 62) and long-lived (about 82). Donors of different ages were randomly distributed across sequencing lanes to avoid experimental bias. Two additional independent replicas of 1 million unique cDNA reads from the same blood draw were analyzed for two donors (one aged 18 to 30 and one aged 80 or older). General study outcomes and caveats: There was a strong correlation between observed TCR beta diversity and the percentage of naive T cells measured by flow cytometry. The long-lived group showed more naive CD4+ T cells, fewer expanded clones and increased TCR diversity than the aged group, suggesting age selection. Bulk unsorted PBMC profiling prevented conclusive comparison of naive and antigen-experienced compartments. Estimates of total diversity from one million sequenced T cells were regarded as lower bounds and underestimates. Donor CMV infection status was unknown, potentially confounding age-related changes in expanded clonotypes. As age increased, observed TCR beta diversity per million T cells dropped in a roughly linear way, and a significant reduction was already evident by age around 41.

The method was 5' RACE. For sequencing, an Illumina HiSeq 2500 was employed. A second roughly 6 to 11 cycle PCR used a sample-barcoded 5' primer and a J-beta primer mix. Each TCR beta cDNA molecule received a unique molecular identifier from a template-switch 5' adaptor carrying 12 random nucleotides. At least 3 million CDR3-containing paired-end reads were obtained from each sample. All of the RNA was converted into first-strand cDNA using the Mint cDNA synthesis kit, with a TRBC-specific oligonucleotide serving as the primer. After uracil-DNA glycosylase treatment, a first 18-cycle PCR used universal primers M1SS and BC2_uni_R on all cDNA. From the authors' description of their analysis: Normalization of each sample was performed by random selection of 1 million high-quality reads, each carrying a distinct molecular identifier. Instead of being binned into consensus sequences, reads with shared molecular identifiers were discarded. CDR3 identification, clonotype clustering and error correction used MiTCR with a Q25 quality threshold and the strictest error-elimination algorithm. A nonparametric unseen species model with Euler transformation was used to estimate a lower bound on total TCR beta diversity. TCRdb reworked the public reads: Q25 trimming with fastp, MiXCR clone assembly, productive beta chains retained. Each entry is one CDR3 protein sequence, shown with its most common DNA and genes. TCRdb's processing, not the authors', yielded these V and J calls. Counted in this sample were about 1.1 million distinct CDR3 sequences; around two fifths of them appeared once. The leading ten clones occupy less than 15% of the sample.

The donors were some 36 Caucasian individuals from Russia, aged roughly 6 to 100 years, who were systemically healthy. Each donor gave 8 to 10 milliliters of peripheral blood, drawn into EDTA-treated Vacutainer tubes. PBMCs were isolated by Ficoll-Paque density-gradient centrifugation, with at least 6 million obtained per sample. Total RNA, at least 5 micrograms per sample, was extracted from PBMCs with Trizol reagent. The percentages of naive CD45RAhigh/CD27high T cells were determined by flow cytometry on a PBMC aliquot from every donor. The cysteine opens and the phenylalanine closes a CDR3 of 13 amino acids. This entry keeps only the CDR3 DNA: 39 bases, framed from base 1. As encoded in the germline V gene, CDR1 is SNHLY while CDR2 is FYNNEI. The germline ends are 10 bases apart after V is trimmed by 10 bases and J by 0 bases.

Sequencing was carried out using blood. The source of this sequence is a young man in good health. The rearrangement joined TRBV2 to TRBJ2-1, with a tentative D gene TRBD2 over 5 matching bases. The DNA is as follows: TGTGCCACCGCGGGCGTCTCCTACAATGAGCAGTTCTTC. This sequence encodes CATAGVSYNEQFF. The entire variable domain, with the stretches around the CDR3 drawn from the reference TRBV2 and TRBJ2-1 proteins, is EPEVTQTPSHQVTQMGQEVILRCVPISNHLYFYWYRQILGQKVEFLVSFYNNEISEKSEIFDDQFSVERPDGSNFTLKIRSTKLEDSAMYFCATAGVSYNEQFFGPGTRLTVL.